This TCR beta chain was documented in a study of metastatic and nonmetastatic thyroid tumors. There were no patients who had received any treatment before thyroid surgery. Many counts were recorded for this clone. Other DNA variants within this sample encode the same CDR3. With MiXCR, TCRdb called clones anew from the PCR reads. The repertoire holds 60,000 to 85,000 clones, roughly 18% seen once, with roughly 13% in the top ten. Material for sequencing was blood. This TCR was sampled from a female donor with papillary thyroid cancer or a benign thyroid nodule (not recorded which). Some clones in this sample may be carry-over from other donors' samples.

The CDR3 reads CASSLSAGELFF. CDR3 sequence (DNA): TGTGCCAGCAGTTTATCCGCCGGGGAGCTGTTTTTT. The chain links TRBV27 to TRBJ2-2, with D uncertain. This CDR3 contains 12 residues. V dropped 0 bases and J dropped 6 bases, with 2 bases sitting between them. CDR1 is MNHEY, CDR2 SMNVEV, per germline (reference sequence).